This T cell receptor (beta chain) was retrieved from a study of Ad26.COV2.S vaccination and SARS-CoV-2 variants. In the case of this clone: Its specificity is not known.

Sequenced by immunoSEQ multiplex PCR; TCRdb stores in-frame clones only, minus some. The sample contains hundreds of thousands of clones, about 89% of which appear only once. Study-wide points: Comparability of non-spike TCR breadth was observed across vaccine and placebo recipients. There was reportedly substantial breadth in spike-specific CD8+ and CD4+ T cell responses after vaccination.

Germline V gene data show CDR1 as GTSNPN and CDR2 as SVGIG (reference sequence). J lost 1 base, V lost 3 bases, and 5 bases had no gene match. CDR3 size: 14 residues. The treatment here: about 20 received Ad26.COV2.S at low or high dose, single or two shots; roughly five received placebo; per-sample allocation not given. At day 63 after the first vaccine or placebo injection, samples were drawn. The material was peripheral blood, obtained in a trial of Ad26.COV2.S vaccine versus placebo. This receptor was obtained from a person between 18 and 59 years old who received the Ad26.COV2.S COVID-19 vaccine or a placebo. The chain carries TRBV30 and TRBJ2-7; 8 bases match TRBD2. The CDR3, as DNA: TGTGCCTGGAGCGCGGGAGGCAGTTCCTACGAGCAGTACTTC. Its translation is CAWSAGGSSYEQYF.